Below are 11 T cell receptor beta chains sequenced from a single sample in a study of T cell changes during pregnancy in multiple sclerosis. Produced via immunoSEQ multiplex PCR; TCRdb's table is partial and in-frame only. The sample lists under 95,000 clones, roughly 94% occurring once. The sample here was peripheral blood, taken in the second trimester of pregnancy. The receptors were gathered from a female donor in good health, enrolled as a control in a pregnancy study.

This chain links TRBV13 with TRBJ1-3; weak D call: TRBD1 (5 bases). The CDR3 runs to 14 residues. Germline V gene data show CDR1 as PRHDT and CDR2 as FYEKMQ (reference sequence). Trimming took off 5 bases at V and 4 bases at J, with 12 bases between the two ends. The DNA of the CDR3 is TGTGCCAGCAGCCCTATAGGGGAAGGAAACACCATATATTTT. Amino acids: CASSPIGEGNTIYF.

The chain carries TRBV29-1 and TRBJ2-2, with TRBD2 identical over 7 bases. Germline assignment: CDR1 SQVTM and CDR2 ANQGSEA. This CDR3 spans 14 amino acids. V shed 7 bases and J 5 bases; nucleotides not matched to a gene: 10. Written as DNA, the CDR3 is TGCAGCGCCTGTTTCGCAGCGGGGACCGGGGAGCTGTTTTTT. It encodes CSACFAAGTGELFF.

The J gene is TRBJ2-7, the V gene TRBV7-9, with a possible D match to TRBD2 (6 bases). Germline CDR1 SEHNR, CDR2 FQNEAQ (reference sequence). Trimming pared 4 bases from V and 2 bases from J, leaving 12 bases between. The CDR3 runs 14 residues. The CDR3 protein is CASSSRDSTYEQYF. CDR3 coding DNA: TGTGCCAGCAGCTCCCGGGACTCAACCTACGAGCAGTACTTC.

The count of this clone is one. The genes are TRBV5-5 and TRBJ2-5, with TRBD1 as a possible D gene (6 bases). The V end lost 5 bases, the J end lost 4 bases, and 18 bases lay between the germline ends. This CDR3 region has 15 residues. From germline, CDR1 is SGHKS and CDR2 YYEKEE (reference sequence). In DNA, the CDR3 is TGTGCCAGCAGTATCATAGGGGGTCCCGGAGAGACCCAGTACTTC. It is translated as CASSIIGGPGETQYF.

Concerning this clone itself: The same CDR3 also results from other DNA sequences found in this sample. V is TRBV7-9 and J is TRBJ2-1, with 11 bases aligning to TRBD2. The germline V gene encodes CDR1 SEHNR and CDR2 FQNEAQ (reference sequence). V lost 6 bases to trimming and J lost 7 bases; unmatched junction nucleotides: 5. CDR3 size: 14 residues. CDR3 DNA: TGTGCCAGCAGTTTACTAGCGGGAGCAAATGAGCAGTTCTTC. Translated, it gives CASSLLAGANEQFF.

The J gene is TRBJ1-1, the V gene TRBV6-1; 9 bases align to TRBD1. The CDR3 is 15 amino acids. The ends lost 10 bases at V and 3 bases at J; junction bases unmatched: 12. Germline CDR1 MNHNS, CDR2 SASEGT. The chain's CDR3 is CATHEGDRVDTEAFF. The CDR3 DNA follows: TGTGCCACCCATGAGGGGGACAGGGTGGACACTGAAGCTTTCTTT.

The chain's CDR3 is CASSLGGDSYNEQFF. Here the CDR3 DNA reads TGTGCCAGCAGCTTAGGCGGAGACTCCTACAATGAGCAGTTCTTC. V usage is TRBV7-2 and J usage is TRBJ2-1; D call uncertain. V gave up 1 base and J gave up 0 bases, with 7 bases separating them. The CDR3 runs to 15 residues. The germline V gene encodes CDR1 SGHTA and CDR2 FQGNSA.

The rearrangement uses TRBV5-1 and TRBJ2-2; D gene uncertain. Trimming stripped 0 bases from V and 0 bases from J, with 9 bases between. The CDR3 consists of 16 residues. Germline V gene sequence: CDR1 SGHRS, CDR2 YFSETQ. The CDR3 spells CASSLVGVSNTGELFF. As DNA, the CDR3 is TGCGCCAGCAGCTTGGTGGGCGTCTCGAACACCGGGGAGCTGTTTTTT.

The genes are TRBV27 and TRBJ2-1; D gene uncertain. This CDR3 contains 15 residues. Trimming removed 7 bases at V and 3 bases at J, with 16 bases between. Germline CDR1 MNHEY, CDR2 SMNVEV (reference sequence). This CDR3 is CASNPRGSIYNEQFF. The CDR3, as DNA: TGTGCCAGCAACCCTAGAGGTAGTATCTACAATGAGCAGTTCTTC.

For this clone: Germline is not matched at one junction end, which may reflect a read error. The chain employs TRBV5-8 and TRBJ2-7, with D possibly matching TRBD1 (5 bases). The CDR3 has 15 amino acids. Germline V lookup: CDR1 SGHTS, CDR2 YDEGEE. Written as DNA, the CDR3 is TGTGCCAGCAGCTTGGTGCAGGGTTTCCCCTACGGGCAGTACTTC. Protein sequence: CASSLVQGFPYGQYF.

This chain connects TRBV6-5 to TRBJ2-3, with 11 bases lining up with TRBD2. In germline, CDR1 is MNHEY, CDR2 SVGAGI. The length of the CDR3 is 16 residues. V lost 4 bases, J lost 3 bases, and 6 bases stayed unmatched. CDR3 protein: CASSFFLAGGTDTQYF. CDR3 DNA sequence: TGTGCCAGCAGTTTCTTCCTAGCGGGAGGAACAGATACGCAGTATTTT.